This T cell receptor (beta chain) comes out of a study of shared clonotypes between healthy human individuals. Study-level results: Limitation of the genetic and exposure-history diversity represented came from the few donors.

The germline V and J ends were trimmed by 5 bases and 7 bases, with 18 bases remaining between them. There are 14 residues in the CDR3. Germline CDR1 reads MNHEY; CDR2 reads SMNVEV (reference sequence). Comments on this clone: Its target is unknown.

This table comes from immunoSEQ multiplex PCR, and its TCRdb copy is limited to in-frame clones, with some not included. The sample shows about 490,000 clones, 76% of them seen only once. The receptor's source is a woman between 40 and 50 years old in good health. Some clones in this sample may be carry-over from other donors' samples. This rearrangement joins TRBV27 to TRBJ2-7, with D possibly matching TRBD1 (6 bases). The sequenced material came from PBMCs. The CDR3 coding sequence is TGTGCCAGCAGTATAACCGGGACACCAGGGGAGCAGTACTTC. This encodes CASSITGTPGEQYF.